This T cell receptor (beta chain) is drawn from a study of regulatory T cells in long-lasting Graves disease. The study's findings and limits: Because few samples were included, accuracy may have been lower.

To make TCR beta libraries, researchers used iRepertoire HTBI primers and Arm-PCR of CDR3 regions. TCRdb re-analysed the multiplex PCR reads in MiXCR, keeping a single row per CDR3 protein. This table holds roughly 400,000 distinct CDR3 sequences, approximately 16% found once. CDR1 is SGHRS and CDR2 is YFSETQ in the germline V gene. With 4 bases removed from V and 5 bases from J, the gap between germline ends came to 12 bases. The CDR3 is 13 residues long. At least ten counts were recorded for this clonotype. Its antigen is not known. The sample's time point: newly diagnosed GD, antithyroid drugs for less than 3 months. The TCR library was prepared using RNA isolated from PBMCs. These data also formed part of another study, on T cells in Graves' hyperthyroidism and ophthalmopathy. Per that paper: Orbital computed tomography, thyroid ultrasound, serum thyroxine and TRAb, and clinical symptoms together informed the diagnoses.

This sequence was found in a woman between 40 and 50 years old with Graves disease. The sequencing used peripheral blood mononuclear cells (PBMCs), collected at new diagnosis, from a patient treated with antithyroid drugs. The chain carries TRBV5-1 and TRBJ2-5; D possibly matches TRBD1 or TRBD2 (6 bases each). CDR3 nucleotide sequence: TGCGCCAGCAGCGGAGGGGGAATGGAGACCCAGTACTTC. It translates to CASSGGGMETQYF.